This TCR beta chain was captured by sequencing in a study of OX40 agonist ivuxolimab in advanced cancers. Study-level information: Patients were dosed intravenously with ivuxolimab at 0.01 to 10 mg/kg every 2 weeks. Study-wide findings and caveats: The CD4+ and CD8+ T cells in the blood had expanded clonally by week 6 at 0.1 to 3.0 mg/kg. Some patients without response likewise showed low normalized clonal expansion.

Details on this clone: What it recognizes is unknown.

The protocol was immunoSEQ multiplex PCR, while the TCRdb copy is restricted to in-frame clones and leaves out a portion. The repertoire has 70,000 to 90,000 clones, 85% to 90% of them found once; the top ten carry under 15%. This CDR3 is built from 15 residues. V gave up 3 bases and J gave up 4 bases; unmatched junction bases: 4. Germline V lookup: CDR1 GTSNPN, CDR2 SVGIG (reference sequence). The receptor was derived from an adult with an advanced solid tumor such as melanoma, head and neck, liver or kidney cancer. The sequenced sample was CD4+ or CD8+ T cells sorted from blood, obtained in a trial of the OX40 agonist ivuxolimab. The chain recombines TRBV30 with TRBJ2-5; 14 nucleotides line up with TRBD2. In DNA form, the CDR3 reads TGTGCCTGGAGAGCCGGGACTAGCGGGAGAGAGACCCAGTACTTC. Amino acid sequence: CAWRAGTSGRETQYF. The variable domain in full, completed from reference TRBV30 and TRBJ2-5, reads SQTIHQWPATLVQPVGSPLSLECTVEGTSNPNLYWYRQAAGRGLQLLFYSVGIGQISSEVPQNLSASRPQDRQFILSSKKLLLSDSGFYLCAWRAGTSGRETQYFGPGTRLLVL.